These 20 T cell receptor beta chains were all obtained from the same sample, sequenced in a study of CD8+ T cells in alopecia areata. RNA was extracted and reverse transcribed into cDNA as the sequencing template. TCRdb's table, derived via immunoSEQ multiplex PCR, lists solely in-frame clones and lacks some. Among some 160,000 clones, less than 75% were seen once, and the ten largest hold around 34%. The material sequenced was CD8+ T cells sorted from blood. Receptors were obtained from a human donor in good health.

The rearrangement joins TRBV5-6 to TRBJ2-5, with TRBD2 matching 8 bases. The trim removed 3 bases at V and 7 bases at J, leaving 5 bases unmatched. Germline values: CDR1 SGHDT, CDR2 YYEEEE. CDR3 length: 13 residues. The CDR3 protein is CASSSGLEGTQYF. The DNA of the CDR3 is TGTGCCAGCAGCTCGGGACTAGAAGGGACCCAGTACTTC.

The rearrangement joins TRBV29-1 to TRBJ2-1; 10 bases align to TRBD2. The CDR3 sequence is 19 residues long. In germline, CDR1 is SQVTM, CDR2 ANQGSEA. J was trimmed by 0 bases and V by 7 bases; bases with no gene match: 18. The chain's CDR3 is CSAGQGSWTSGDSYNEQFF. In nucleotides, the CDR3 is TGCAGCGCCGGGCAGGGGTCTTGGACTAGCGGAGACTCCTACAATGAGCAGTTCTTC.

This chain joins TRBV7-8 and TRBJ1-1; D not resolved. The CDR3 consists of 12 residues. From germline, CDR1 is SGHVS and CDR2 FQNEAQ. Trimming left V 5 bases short and J 3 bases short, with 7 bases between. The CDR3 region is CASSMVDTEAFF. CDR3 DNA: TGTGCCAGCAGCATGGTGGACACTGAAGCTTTCTTT.

The chain has TRBV29-1 and TRBJ2-7; possible D gene TRBD2, 6 bases. The length of the CDR3 is 13 residues. Germline CDR1 reads SQVTM; CDR2 reads ANQGSEA. Deletions cut 4 bases from V and 0 bases from J, with 10 bases between. The CDR3 region is CSVVSGNSYEQYF. CDR3 DNA sequence: TGCAGCGTTGTTAGCGGCAACTCCTACGAGCAGTACTTC.

The sample holds a few counts of this clone. The chain recombines TRBV29-1 with TRBJ1-2, with 8 bases fitting TRBD1. The CDR3 contains 14 residues. Germline assignment: CDR1 SQVTM and CDR2 ANQGSEA. V was pared by 6 bases and J by 6 bases, with 12 bases of the junction left unmatched. CDR3 sequence: CSVRPGQDMNGYTF. CDR3 DNA sequence: TGCAGCGTCAGACCGGGACAGGACATGAATGGCTACACCTTC.

The V call is TRBV2, the J call TRBJ1-1; D call uncertain. CDR3 size: 13 residues. Germline CDR1 is SNHLY and CDR2 is FYNNEI. Trimming took off 6 bases at V and 8 bases at J, with 16 bases between the two ends. CDR3 in DNA: TGTGCCAGCAGCCGCCGGGCGGAGCTCGAAGCTTTCTTT. Its protein product is CASSRRAELEAFF.

J is TRBJ2-5 and V is TRBV29-1; D might be TRBD2 (5 bases). The ends were cut back, 5 bases at V and 7 bases at J, with 20 bases in the middle. There are 14 residues in the CDR3. From germline, CDR1 is SQVTM and CDR2 ANQGSEA. CDR3 sequence (DNA): TGCAGCGTTTCGATGTCCGAGACGGGGTTGACCCAGTACTTC. Translated, it gives CSVSMSETGLTQYF.

The genes are TRBV9 and TRBJ2-7, with D perhaps matching TRBD1 or TRBD2 (5 bases each). The CDR3 loop spans 15 amino acids. Trimming took 0 bases from V and 0 from J, leaving 10 bases between them. Germline V gene data show CDR1 as SGDLS and CDR2 as YYNGEE. The chain's CDR3 is CASSVEGDSSYEQYF. DNA for the CDR3: TGTGCCAGCAGCGTAGAGGGAGACAGCTCCTACGAGCAGTACTTC.

This clone was counted between two and nine times. J is TRBJ2-7 and V is TRBV30; no clear D. Germline CDR1 GTSNPN, CDR2 SVGIG (reference sequence). V was cut by 5 bases and J by 4 bases, with 12 bases left in between. CDR3 length: 12 residues. Here the CDR3 DNA reads TGTGCCTGGGAGACTGCGCCTTACGAGCAGTACTTC. This sequence encodes CAWETAPYEQYF.

This clone came up a few times. The rearrangement uses TRBV6-1 and TRBJ2-1; TRBD2 matches at 10 bases. CDR3 size: 17 residues. CDR1 is MNHNS and CDR2 is SASEGT in the germline V gene. V trimming: 3 bases; J trimming: 0 bases; junction bases outside the gene matches: 5. CDR3 region: CASSEGLARSSYNEQFF. The CDR3 DNA sequence: TGTGCCAGCAGTGAGGGACTAGCGCGAAGCTCCTACAATGAGCAGTTCTTC.

The gene calls are TRBV14 and TRBJ1-4; D is ambiguous. Trimming pared 1 base from V and 3 bases from J, leaving 9 bases between. This CDR3 region has 15 residues. Germline CDR1 reads SGHDN; CDR2 reads FVKESK. The CDR3 DNA reads TGTGCCAGCAGCCAAGGGGCCGGGCCTAATGAAAAACTGTTTTTT. This codes for CASSQGAGPNEKLFF.

Points on this clone: The sample contains more than one DNA sequence encoding this CDR3. The chain joins TRBV5-6 to TRBJ2-7; 9 bases agree with TRBD1. The V gene's germline CDR1 is SGHDT and CDR2 YYEEEE. This CDR3 spans 14 amino acids. V lost 0 bases, J lost 3 bases, and 1 base stayed unmatched. The DNA of the CDR3 is TGTGCCAGCAGCTTGGGACAGGGGGTCTACGAGCAGTACTTC. Translated, it gives CASSLGQGVYEQYF.

J is TRBJ2-7 and V is TRBV28; D is possibly TRBD1 (5 bases). Germline CDR1 MDHEN, CDR2 SYDVKM. V lost 5 bases, J lost 2 bases, and 13 bases lay in between. This CDR3 has 14 amino acids. CDR3 loop: CASSLGQNPYEQYF. CDR3 DNA: TGTGCCAGCAGTCTCGGACAAAACCCCTACGAGCAGTACTTC.

The V and J genes are TRBV27 and TRBJ2-3; D is perhaps TRBD2 (6 bases). CDR3 length: 17 amino acids. V was pared by 6 bases and J by 0 bases, with 19 bases between. Per the germline V gene, CDR1 is MNHEY and CDR2 is SMNVEV (reference sequence). The CDR3 sequence: CASSLQRRVLSTDTQYF. The DNA of the CDR3 is TGTGCCAGCAGCCTTCAGCGGAGGGTTCTAAGCACAGATACGCAGTATTTT.

The CDR3 here is CASSHPTTSYEQYF. CDR3 bases: TGTGCCAGCAGCCACCCGACGACTAGCTACGAGCAGTACTTC. This chain joins TRBV7-9 and TRBJ2-7, with D tentatively TRBD2 (6 bases). From germline, CDR1 is SEHNR and CDR2 FQNEAQ (reference sequence). Deletions cut 5 bases from V and 3 bases from J, with 14 bases between. The CDR3 length is 14 residues.

V and J are TRBV11-2 and TRBJ2-1, with a possible D match to TRBD1 (6 bases). CDR1 is SGHAT, CDR2 FQNNGV, per germline. Trimming removed 1 base at V and 14 bases at J, with 9 bases between. This CDR3 is built from 11 residues. CDR3 protein: CASSLGGTKFF. Written as DNA, the CDR3 is TGTGCCAGCAGCTTAGGGGGGACAAAGTTCTTC. The whole variable domain, filled in from reference TRBV11-2 and TRBJ2-1, reads EAGVAQSPRYKIIEKRQSVAFWCNPISGHATLYWYQQILGQGPKLLIQFQNNGVVDDSQLPKDRFSAERLKGVDSTLKIQPAKLEDSAVYLCASSLGGTKFFGPGTRLTVL.

In the case of this clone: The same CDR3 can be traced to other DNA sequences in this sample. This chain uses TRBV5-6 with TRBJ2-7; the match to TRBD1 covers 8 bases. CDR3 length: 13 residues. Germline CDR1 SGHDT, CDR2 YYEEEE. V was pared by 5 bases and J by 3 bases, with 4 bases of the junction left unmatched. The CDR3 here is CASSLGTGYEQYF. The CDR3, as DNA: TGTGCCAGCAGTTTAGGGACAGGCTACGAGCAGTACTTC. The whole variable domain, filled in from reference TRBV5-6 and TRBJ2-7, reads DAGVTQSPTHLIKTRGQQVTLRCSPKSGHDTVSWYQQALGQGPQFIFQYYEEEERQRGNFPDRFSGHQFPNYSSELNVNALLLGDSALYLCASSLGTGYEQYFGPGTRLTVT.

The chain is built from TRBV13 and TRBJ2-7; D remains ambiguous. Deletions cut 0 bases from V and 5 bases from J, with 2 bases between. Per the germline V gene, CDR1 is PRHDT and CDR2 is FYEKMQ (reference sequence). The CDR3 contains 11 residues. CDR3 nucleotide sequence: TGTGCCAGCAGCTTAGGAGACGAGCAGTACTTC. Residues: CASSLGDEQYF.

The gene calls are TRBV29-1 and TRBJ1-2; D gene uncertain. Germline CDR1 reads SQVTM; CDR2 reads ANQGSEA. The CDR3 is made up of 12 amino acids. V lost 1 base and J lost 8, with 11 bases in between. The CDR3 nucleotides read TGCAGCGTTGAAGTAACCTGGGAGGGCTACACCTTC. It specifies CSVEVTWEGYTF.

This chain connects TRBV15 to TRBJ2-7; D gene unclear. The V and J ends lost 4 bases and 6 bases respectively, with 13 bases between them. This CDR3 is built from 13 residues. Germline V lookup: CDR1 LNHNV, CDR2 YYDKDF (reference sequence). DNA for the CDR3: TGTGCCACCAGCACCGACTCGAAGGGCGAGCAGTACTTC. Translation gives CATSTDSKGEQYF.